The source of this T cell receptor (beta chain) is a study of blood T cells in healthy people across ages. The study's findings and limits: Roughly linear age-related decline in beta diversity appeared, significant by age 40.

Extraction of total RNA produced a minimum of 5 micrograms from each sample. A second PCR of 7 to 11 cycles used a sample-barcoded 5' primer and a J-beta primer mix. A template-switch adaptor containing 12 random nucleotides labeled each cDNA molecule. Every sample gave at least 3 million paired-end reads containing CDR3. TCRdb fed the 5' RACE reads into MiXCR, producing one record per CDR3 protein. The sample shows around 780,000 distinct CDR3 sequences, roughly 56% of them seen only once. This CDR3 spans 13 amino acids. V shed 0 bases and J shed 4 bases, with 7 bases lying between them. Germline CDR1 and CDR2: SGHRS and YFSETQ. About this clonotype: The antigen is undetermined.

Sequenced input: blood. This rearrangement joins TRBV5-1 to TRBJ2-5; D call uncertain. The sequence came from a man in his forties in good health. The CDR3 here is CASSLEVIETQYF. CDR3 sequence (DNA): TGCGCCAGCAGCTTGGAAGTGATAGAGACCCAGTACTTC.